This passage covers 15 T cell receptor beta chains from one sample sequenced in a study of vaccination effects on CD4 cells after COVID-19. For these receptors, no antigen is known. Profiled with immunoSEQ multiplex PCR; TCRdb holds only in-frame clones, not every one. The table has roughly 41,000 clones, about two thirds seen once; the top ten hold roughly 8.4%. The culture ran for 10 days before CD4+ T cells were isolated. Subjects were given two BNT162b2 or mRNA-1273 vaccine doses. This specimen was CD4+ T cells from PBMCs cultured without peptide, taken after COVID-19 vaccination. Receptors originate from a human donor who received a COVID-19 vaccine.

The rearrangement links TRBV3-1 (or the pseudogene TRBV3-2) to TRBJ2-5, with 7 bases fitting TRBD1. From germline, CDR1 is LGHDT and CDR2 YNNKEL (reference sequence). The CDR3 extends over 17 amino acids. Trimming at V came to 2 bases and at J to 4 bases, leaving 13 bases not matched to a gene. The CDR3 sequence: CASSQSSTGDQAETQYF. The CDR3 DNA is TGTGCCAGCAGCCAATCTTCCACAGGGGATCAAGCAGAGACCCAGTACTTC.

A few counts support this clone. This sequence joins TRBV5-1 and TRBJ2-2; TRBD2 is a possible D gene (7 bases). Trimming shortened V by 5 bases and J by 8 bases, and 10 bases separated the two germline ends. The CDR3 is 12 amino acids. The germline V gene has CDR1 SGHRS and CDR2 YFSETQ. The CDR3 spells CASRGGPGELFF. DNA for the CDR3: TGCGCCAGCAGGGGGGGGCCGGGGGAGCTGTTTTTT. Combining the CDR3 with reference TRBV5-1 and TRBJ2-2 gives the whole variable domain KAGVTQTPRYLIKTRGQQVTLSCSPISGHRSVSWYQQTPGQGLQFLFEYFSETQRNKGNFPGRFSGRQFSNSRSEMNVSTLELGDSALYLCASRGGPGELFFGEGSRLTVL.

The chain combines TRBV4-2 with TRBJ1-1; 9 bases align to TRBD1. J lost 1 base, V lost 1 base, and 1 base had no gene match. Germline lookup yields CDR1 LGHNA and CDR2 YNFKEQ. CDR3 length equals 15 residues. CDR3 sequence (DNA): TGTGCCAGCAGCCAAGTGACAGGGGGGAACACTGAAGCTTTCTTT. This gives the protein CASSQVTGGNTEAFF.

The chain joins TRBV4-1 to TRBJ2-5; D is unresolved. This CDR3 has 16 amino acids. Trimming shortened V by 0 bases and J by 5 bases, and 16 bases separated the two germline ends. Germline V CDR1 and CDR2: MGHRA, YSYEKL. CDR3 nucleotides: TGCGCCAGCAGCCAAGACCGGACCTCGGTGCGGGAGACCCAGTACTTC. It specifies CASSQDRTSVRETQYF.

The chain is built from TRBV11-2 and TRBJ2-5, with D tentatively TRBD1 or TRBD2 (5 bases each). Germline CDR1 is SGHAT and CDR2 is FQNNGV. The CDR3 extends over 13 amino acids. The V gene lost 4 bases and the J gene lost 5 bases, with 11 bases spanning the gap. In nucleotides, the CDR3 is TGTGCCAGCAGCTCGGTGGGGGTGGAGACCCAGTACTTC. This translates into CASSSVGVETQYF.

The chain has TRBV6-5 and TRBJ1-4; weak D call: TRBD1 (5 bases). Germline CDR1 and CDR2: MNHEY and SVGAGI. The CDR3 covers 12 residues. V was shortened by 7 bases and J by 7 bases, with 10 bases between the two germline ends. CDR3 DNA sequence: TGTGCCAGCACCGCCCAGGGTGAAAAACTGTTTTTT. Its protein is CASTAQGEKLFF.

This clone came up once. The chain has TRBV15 and TRBJ2-5, with 14 bases aligning to TRBD2. The CDR3 totals 20 residues. The germline V gene has CDR1 LNHNV and CDR2 YYDKDF (reference sequence). V lost 0 bases and J lost 0; bases outside the gene matches: 9. CDR3 sequence reads: CATSRDDYWTSGRNQETQYF. CDR3 DNA: TGTGCCACCAGCAGAGATGATTATTGGACTAGCGGGAGGAACCAAGAGACCCAGTACTTC.

The V gene is TRBV5-6, the J gene TRBJ1-2; D is perhaps TRBD1 (6 bases). V was cut by 3 bases and J by 6 bases, with 30 bases left in between. Germline CDR1 and CDR2: SGHDT and YYEEEE. The CDR3 sequence is 19 residues long. CDR3 coding DNA: TGTGCCAGCAGCTCGACGGGCCGTGGGACAAAGCGAAAAGTGGATGGCTACACCTTC. Translated: CASSSTGRGTKRKVDGYTF. Drawing the rest from reference TRBV5-6 and TRBJ1-2, the complete variable domain is DAGVTQSPTHLIKTRGQQVTLRCSPKSGHDTVSWYQQALGQGPQFIFQYYEEEERQRGNFPDRFSGHQFPNYSSELNVNALLLGDSALYLCASSSTGRGTKRKVDGYTFGSGTRLTVV.

The chain has TRBV19 and TRBJ1-2, with 7 nucleotides matching TRBD1. Trimming removed 4 bases from V and 2 bases from J; junction bases left unmatched: 7. This CDR3 is built from 15 residues. Germline assignment: CDR1 LNHDA and CDR2 SQIVND (reference sequence). The chain's CDR3 is CASSRGDSKNYGYTF. The CDR3 DNA reads as TGTGCCAGTAGTAGGGGGGACAGCAAGAACTATGGCTACACCTTC.

This chain connects TRBV6-2 or TRBV6-3 to TRBJ1-6; D call uncertain. This CDR3 has 17 amino acids. Germline V gene lookup returns CDR1 MNHEY and CDR2 SVGEGT. Trimming pared 5 bases from V and 5 bases from J, leaving 19 bases between. CDR3 amino acids: CASSHPSFGRDNSPLHF. The DNA for the CDR3 is TGTGCCAGCAGTCACCCCTCCTTTGGGAGGGATAATTCACCCCTCCACTTT.

The rearrangement links TRBV6-5 to TRBJ2-7; 7 bases agree with TRBD1. The CDR3 is made up of 16 amino acids. Germline-derived CDR1 and CDR2 are MNHEY and SVGAGI. The J segment lost 3 bases and the V segment lost 0 bases, leaving 8 bases of the junction unmatched. The DNA of the CDR3 is TGTGCCAGCAGTTACTCCCTACCCTACAGGGGCTACGAGCAGTACTTC. Translated: CASSYSLPYRGYEQYF.

Turning to this clone: At the DNA level, this CDR3 is encoded by other sequences in the same sample as well. V and J are TRBV20-1 and TRBJ1-2; D gene uncertain. CDR3 length: 10 amino acids. V gave up 3 bases and J gave up 4 bases, with 3 bases separating them. CDR1 and CDR2 from the germline V gene are DFQATT and SNEGSKA (reference sequence). The CDR3: CSARAYGYTF. In nucleotides, the CDR3 is TGCAGTGCTAGGGCCTATGGCTACACCTTC.

The V and J genes are TRBV12-5 and TRBJ2-5, with 7 bases that match TRBD1. The CDR3 covers 14 residues. The germline V gene encodes CDR1 LGHNT and CDR2 FRNRAP. J lost 1 base, V lost 7 bases, and 6 bases had no gene match. The CDR3 DNA sequence: TGTGCTAGTGCCAGCCGGACAGGCCAAGAGACCCAGTACTTC. Amino acid sequence: CASASRTGQETQYF.

The rearrangement links TRBV3-1 (or the pseudogene TRBV3-2) to TRBJ2-2, with D perhaps matching TRBD2 (6 bases). CDR1 is LGHDT and CDR2 is YNNKEL in the germline V gene (reference sequence). The CDR3 loop spans 13 amino acids. V was trimmed by 7 bases and J by 7 bases, leaving 13 bases between them. For the CDR3, the DNA is TGTGCCAGCAACCGGGGGTTGGTCGGGGAGCTGTTTTTT. It is translated as CASNRGLVGELFF.

The rearrangement joins TRBV3-1 (or the pseudogene TRBV3-2) to TRBJ2-3; 11 nucleotides line up with TRBD2. CDR1 is LGHDT and CDR2 is YNNKEL in the germline V gene (reference sequence). With V trimmed by 1 base and J by 5 bases, 5 bases remained unmatched. CDR3 length: 16 residues. The CDR3 bases are TGTGCCAGCAGCCAAGGTAGCGGGGGGGCGGTAGATACGCAGTATTTT. It encodes CASSQGSGGAVDTQYF.